This T cell receptor beta chain was documented in a study of CD8 T cells in ankylosing spondylitis. V shed 5 bases and J shed 5 bases, with 25 bases lying between them. Germline V gives CDR1 SGHAT, CDR2 FQNNGV. CDR3 length: 18 amino acids. This clonotype was observed a handful of times. Its matching antigen is unknown. Findings of the study overall: There were earlier reports of some motif variants in reactive arthritis synovial fluid and blood. Seemingly characteristic of ankylosing spondylitis blood was a TCR beta motif consisting of about 8 highly homologous variants. Researchers reportedly found disease-linked clones significantly enriched in matched ankylosing spondylitis synovial fluid.

Making use of molecular barcodes, quantitative 5'-RACE generated TCR beta libraries. TCRdb redid the calling of the 5' RACE reads with MiXCR, one entry per CDR3 protein. The data hold about 250,000 distinct CDR3 sequences, with approximately 30% observed a single time. The V gene is TRBV11-2, the J gene TRBJ2-1, with D possibly TRBD1 on 6 matching bases. This clonotype originated in a male donor with ankylosing spondylitis or in good health (not recorded which). The source material was blood, either unsorted or a sorted T cell fraction (not recorded which). The CDR3 sequence: CASSPLFVGRGLHNEQFF. CDR3 nucleotides: TGTGCCAGCAGCCCCCTTTTTGTTGGCAGGGGCCTTCACAATGAGCAGTTCTTC.